Included here is one T cell receptor (beta chain) sequence, with context. Its antigen is still unknown. It has no much larger one-base neighbor in the sample; base qualities were not kept. This sample is part of a study of shared clonotypes between healthy human individuals (dated by TCRdb to about 2020). For the wider study: The cohort comprised two women and a few men aged 18 to 49 years. Per donor, three plates each were used for CD4 naive and CD4 memory, two for CD8 naive, and one for CD8 memory. To estimate repertoire size and how much clonotype sharing occurs between individuals, the study deeply sequenced the blood TCR repertoires of about 5 healthy adults. To increase sequencing depth and limit assay-specific biases, TCR repertoire library preparation and sequencing were carried out by different laboratories using diverse techniques. Leukapheresis yielded between about 0.94 and 10 billion PBMCs per donor. Broader findings and caveats from the paper: Higher generation probabilities were observed for clonotypes shared by all four sorted-subset donors than for non-shared clonotypes. Sampling was restricted to blood, and TCR repertoires in tissues likely differ from the TCR repertoires found in blood. The genetic and exposure-history diversity represented was limited by the small number of donors. Pairwise subsampling led to the expectation that sequencing depth would affect the degree of clonotype sharing among donors. Larger estimated clonotype richness was generally found for naive subsets than for memory subsets. Incomplete sequencing was indicated by rarefaction of sorted-subset datasets, despite the large sequencing depth. Across a handful of donors, approximately 5% of naive CD4, 3% to 3.5% of naive CD8, roughly 2.3% of memory CD4, and under 0.45% of memory CD8 clonotypes were shared.

Healthy HIV-negative adults with no recently reported acute infections or vaccinations were included as donors. Every donor was a Caucasian adult residing in Nashville, Tennessee, USA. CD4+ T cells were enriched by magnetic negative selection, after which naive cells were positively selected on CD45RA and the negative fraction was taken as the memory subset. Blood was obtained by leukapheresis, after which PBMCs were separated by Ficoll-Histopaque density gradient centrifugation and cryopreserved in liquid nitrogen vapor phase. Analytical flow cytometry was used to check the purity and quantity of each magnetically sorted T cell population. Genomic DNA was isolated from every sorted fraction and measured by UV absorbance on a Nanodrop 2000c. V is cut by 3 bases and J by 4 bases, and the space between the germline ends is 15 bases. CDR1 and CDR2, looked up from the germline V gene, are ENHRY and SYGVKD. Its CDR3 holds 15 amino acids, cysteine through phenylalanine. Of all the DNA, just the CDR3 is kept, 45 bases in frame from base 1.

Using the deep immunoSEQ assay, TCR CDR3 regions were amplified from genomic DNA by multiplex PCR. Genomic DNA extracted from each cell subset was distributed evenly over all wells of several immunoSEQ 96-well plates, and each plate served as one replicate. For sorted subsets, roughly 190 ng of genomic DNA, equivalent to about 30,000 T cell genomes, went into each replicate PCR. The purified libraries were quantified using a Qubit 3.0 fluorometer, sized with a Bioanalyzer 2100, and then quantified again using the KAPA Library Quantification kit. A separate single-read 150-cycle Illumina NextSeq 550 flow cell was used to sequence each immunoSEQ 96-well plate. Per the authors' processing: Because the immunoSEQ output held only junctional sequences and lacked quality scores, the filtering could not match the filtering applied to full-length reads. Sequences were annotated with PyIR, a Python wrapper for IgBLAST v1.9, using IMGT germline references to assign V/J genes and CDR3. Reads were removed for weak V/J assignments (E-value above 1e-6), missing CDR3, stop codons, out-of-frame junctions, or ambiguous translated residues. V3J clonotypes were defined as sequences sharing an identical inferred V gene, J gene, and CDR3 amino acid sequence. Percentage overlap between repertoires was computed as shared unique clonotypes divided by the size of the smaller repertoire. Three approaches were used to assess repertoire richness: RTK rarefaction, the Chao1 estimator, and Recon v2.1 estimates of unobserved clonotypes. Generation probabilities for all TCRbeta clonotypes obtained by the gDNA method from several donors were computed using OLGA. Held by TCRdb, this immuneACCESS table contains in-frame sequences only and omits some clones. Under half of the omission traces to an unresolved V gene where checked; the cause of the rest is unknown. The V and J calls and clone size were taken over from that table, and D and trimming were inferred from the DNA. The sample profile shows hundreds of thousands of clones; about 96% of them were found once. About 0.06% of the sample is in the top ten clones.

Sample: naive CD4+ T cells sorted from blood. The cell subset or site label here, explained by the study, means: CD45RA+ positively selected. This receptor was obtained from a woman in her twenties or thirties in good health. This receptor chain uses TRBV10-3 and TRBJ1-2, with the D gene call left open. The nucleotide sequence reads TGTGCCATCAGTGACAGGTCTGTGTCTAGCTATGGCTACACCTTC. This sequence encodes CAISDRSVSSYGYTF.